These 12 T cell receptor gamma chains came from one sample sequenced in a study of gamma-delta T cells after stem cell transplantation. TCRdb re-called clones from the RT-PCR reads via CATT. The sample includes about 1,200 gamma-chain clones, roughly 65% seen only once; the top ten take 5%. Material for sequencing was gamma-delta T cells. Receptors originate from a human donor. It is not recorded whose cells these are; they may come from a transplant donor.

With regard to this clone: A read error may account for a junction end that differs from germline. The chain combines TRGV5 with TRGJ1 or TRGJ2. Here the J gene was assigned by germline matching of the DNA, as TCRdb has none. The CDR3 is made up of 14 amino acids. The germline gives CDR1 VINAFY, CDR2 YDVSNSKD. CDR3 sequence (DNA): TGTGCCACCTGGGACAGGGGGAATTATGATAAGAAACTCTTT. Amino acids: CATWDRGNYDKKLF.

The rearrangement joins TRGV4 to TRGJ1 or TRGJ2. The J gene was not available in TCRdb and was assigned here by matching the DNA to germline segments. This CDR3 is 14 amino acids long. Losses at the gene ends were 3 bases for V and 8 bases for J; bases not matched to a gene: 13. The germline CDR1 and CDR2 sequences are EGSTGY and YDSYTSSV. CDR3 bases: TGTGCCACCTGGGATCTGTCTATTGATGATAAGAAACTCTTT. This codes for CATWDLSIDDKKLF.

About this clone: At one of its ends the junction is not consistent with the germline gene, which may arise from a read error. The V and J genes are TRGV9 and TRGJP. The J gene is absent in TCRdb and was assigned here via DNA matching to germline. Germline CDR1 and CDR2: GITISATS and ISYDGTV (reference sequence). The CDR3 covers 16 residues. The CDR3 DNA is TGTGCCTTGGGGGAGGTTGGTGAGTTGGGCAAAAAAATCAAGGTATTT. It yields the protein CALGEVGELGKKIKVF.

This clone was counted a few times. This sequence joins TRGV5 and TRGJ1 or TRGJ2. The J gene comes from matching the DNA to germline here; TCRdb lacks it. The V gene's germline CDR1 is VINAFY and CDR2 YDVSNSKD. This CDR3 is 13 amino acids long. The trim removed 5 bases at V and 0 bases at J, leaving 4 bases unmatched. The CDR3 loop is CATWAPNYYKKLF. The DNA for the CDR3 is TGTGCCACCTGGGCCCCGAATTATTATAAGAAACTCTTT.

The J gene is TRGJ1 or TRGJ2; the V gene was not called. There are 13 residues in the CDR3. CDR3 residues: CALWWGSGYKKLF. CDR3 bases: TGTGCCTTGTGGTGGGGAAGTGGGTATAAGAAACTCTTT.

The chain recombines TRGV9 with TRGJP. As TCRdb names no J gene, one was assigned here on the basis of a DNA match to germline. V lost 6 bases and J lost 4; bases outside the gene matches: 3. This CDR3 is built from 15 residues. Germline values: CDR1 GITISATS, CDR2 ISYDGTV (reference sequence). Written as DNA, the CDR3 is TGTGCCTTGTGGACTCAAGAGTTGGGCAAAAAAATCAAGGTATTT. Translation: CALWTQELGKKIKVF.

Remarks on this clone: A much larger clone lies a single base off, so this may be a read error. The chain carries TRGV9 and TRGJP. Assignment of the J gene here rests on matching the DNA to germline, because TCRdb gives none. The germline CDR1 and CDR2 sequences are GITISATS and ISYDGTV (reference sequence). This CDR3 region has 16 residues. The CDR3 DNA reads TGTGCCTTGTGGGAGGTGCAAGAGTTGTGCAAAAAAATCAAGGTATTT. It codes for CALWEVQELCKKIKVF.

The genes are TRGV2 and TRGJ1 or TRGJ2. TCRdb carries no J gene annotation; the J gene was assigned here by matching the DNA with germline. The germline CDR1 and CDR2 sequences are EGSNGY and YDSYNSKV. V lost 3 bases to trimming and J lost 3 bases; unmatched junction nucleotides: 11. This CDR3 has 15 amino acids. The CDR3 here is CATWDLIGFYYKKLF. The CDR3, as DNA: TGTGCCACCTGGGACCTCATAGGATTTTATTATAAGAAACTCTTT.

CDR3 in amino acids: CATWENYYKKLF. The CDR3 DNA follows: TGTGCCACCTGGGAAAATTATTATAAGAAACTCTTT. The rearrangement uses TRGV4 and TRGJ1 or TRGJ2. The J gene is not listed in TCRdb, so it was assigned here from a DNA match to germline. CDR3 length: 12 amino acids. The V gene end was trimmed by 4 bases and the J gene end by 1 base; junction bases not matched to a gene: 1. Germline V gene data show CDR1 as EGSTGY and CDR2 as YDSYTSSV.

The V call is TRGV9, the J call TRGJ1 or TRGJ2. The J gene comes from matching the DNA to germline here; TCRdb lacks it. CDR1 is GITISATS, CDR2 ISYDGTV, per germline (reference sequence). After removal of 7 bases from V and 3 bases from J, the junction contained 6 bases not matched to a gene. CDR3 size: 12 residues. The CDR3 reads CALCESYYKKLF. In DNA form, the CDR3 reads TGTGCCTTGTGTGAGTCTTATTATAAGAAACTCTTT.

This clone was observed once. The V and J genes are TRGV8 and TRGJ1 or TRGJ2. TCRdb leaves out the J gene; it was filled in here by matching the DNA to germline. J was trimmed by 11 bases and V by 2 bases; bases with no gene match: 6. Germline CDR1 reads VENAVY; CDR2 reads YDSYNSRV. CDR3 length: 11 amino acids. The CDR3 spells CATWDTREKLF. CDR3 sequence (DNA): TGTGCCACCTGGGATACCCGCGAGAAACTCTTT.

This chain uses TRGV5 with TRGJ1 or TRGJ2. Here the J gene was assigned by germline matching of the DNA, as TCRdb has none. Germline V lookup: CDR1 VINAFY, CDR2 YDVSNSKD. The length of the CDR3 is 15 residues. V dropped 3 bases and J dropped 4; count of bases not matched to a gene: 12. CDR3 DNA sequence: TGTGCCACCTGGGACCCCACTCCTACATATTATAAGAAACTCTTT. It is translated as CATWDPTPTYYKKLF.